The 20 T cell receptor beta chains in this list originate from one sample, sequenced in a study of blood T cells in healthy people across ages. It was with a sample-barcoded 5' primer and a J-beta primer mix that a second PCR of roughly 7 to 12 cycles was run. TCRdb passed the 5' RACE reads through MiXCR, listing each CDR3 protein once. The sample carries roughly 1.9 million distinct CDR3 sequences, roughly two fifths recorded once. The source material was blood. The receptors here all came from a human donor in good health.

This clonotype occurred once. The rearrangement links TRBV28 to TRBJ2-7, with TRBD2 matching 8 bases. CDR3 length: 15 residues. From germline, CDR1 is MDHEN and CDR2 SYDVKM. The V and J ends lost 5 bases and 2 bases, in that order; junction bases with no gene match: 8. The CDR3 here is CASSPRTSRAYEQYF. The CDR3, as DNA: TGTGCCAGCAGTCCTCGGACTAGCAGAGCCTACGAGCAGTACTTC.

This clonotype was observed a handful of times. The rearrangement joins TRBV28 to TRBJ2-1; 8 nucleotides align to TRBD2. CDR3 size: 16 residues. Germline V gene lookup returns CDR1 MDHEN and CDR2 SYDVKM. The trim removed 5 bases at V and 4 bases at J, leaving 10 bases unmatched. The CDR3 reads CASSPKSGGVYNEQFF. The CDR3 DNA reads TGTGCCAGCAGTCCGAAGTCGGGGGGGGTGTACAATGAGCAGTTCTTC.

In its sample, this clonotype was seen a few times. This chain uses TRBV29-1 with TRBJ2-2, with 8 nucleotides matching TRBD1. There are 13 residues in the CDR3. Losses at the gene ends were 6 bases for V and 6 bases for J; bases not matched to a gene: 6. CDR1 is SQVTM, CDR2 ANQGSEA, per germline. The chain's CDR3 is CSVNGQGPGELFF. The CDR3 nucleotides are TGCAGCGTAAACGGACAGGGCCCCGGGGAGCTGTTTTTT.

Ten or more counts support this clonotype. The rearrangement joins TRBV25-1 to TRBJ1-1; 7 nucleotides match TRBD1. CDR3 length: 17 residues. V shed 5 bases and J 1 base; nucleotides not matched to a gene: 13. Germline loops: CDR1 MGHDK, CDR2 SYGVNS. For the CDR3, the DNA is TGTGCCAGCAGTTCTCCGGGACAGCCTCCCCCGAACACTGAAGCTTTCTTT. This gives the protein CASSSPGQPPPNTEAFF.

This clonotype has just one count. The rearrangement links TRBV2 to TRBJ2-1; D not certain. V gave up 6 bases and J gave up 0 bases, with 6 bases separating them. There are 13 residues in the CDR3. Looked up from germline, CDR1 is SNHLY and CDR2 is FYNNEI. The CDR3 sequence is CASRFGSYNEQFF. The CDR3 nucleotides read TGTGCCAGCAGATTCGGCTCCTACAATGAGCAGTTCTTC.

This clonotype was found a few times. This chain connects TRBV7-2 to TRBJ2-3, with TRBD1 matching 10 bases. Germline trimming cut 0 bases from V and 3 bases from J; bases unmatched to any gene: 6. The CDR3 is 17 amino acids. Per germline, CDR1 SGHTA and CDR2 FQGNSA. As DNA, the CDR3 is TGTGCCAGCAGCTTAGCAGACAGGGGGCAGAAGACAGATACGCAGTATTTT. It codes for CASSLADRGQKTDTQYF. Full variable domain (rest looked up from reference TRBV7-2 and TRBJ2-3): GAGVSQSPSNKVTEKGKDVELRCDPISGHTALYWYRQSLGQGLEFLIYFQGNSAPDKSGLPSDRFSAERTGGSVSTLTIQRTQQEDSAVYLCASSLADRGQKTDTQYFGPGTRLTVL.

The V gene is TRBV19, the J gene TRBJ2-3; 9 nucleotides match TRBD1. The germline V gene encodes CDR1 LNHDA and CDR2 SQIVND (reference sequence). V gave up 5 bases and J gave up 2 bases; unmatched junction bases: 8. This CDR3 comprises 16 residues. CDR3 amino acids: CASSPQGAVSTDTQYF. CDR3 coding DNA: TGTGCCAGTAGTCCACAGGGGGCGGTTTCCACAGATACGCAGTATTTT.

In the case of this clonotype: Because the CDR3 is missing its conserved closing phenylalanine or tryptophan, this is likely a read error. The CDR3 protein is CASRRSGVSYEQYL. The CDR3 nucleotides are TGTGCCAGCAGACGAAGCGGGGTCTCCTACGAGCAGTACTTA. The J gene is TRBJ2-7, the V gene TRBV6-2 or TRBV6-3, with 7 positions matching TRBD2. The trim removed 6 bases at V and 0 bases at J, leaving 5 bases unmatched. CDR3 length: 14 amino acids. Germline assignment: CDR1 MNHEY and CDR2 SVGEGT.

With regard to this clonotype: At one boundary the junction diverges from the germline segment, which might be a read error. The chain employs TRBV9 and TRBJ2-2; D is perhaps TRBD1 (6 bases). The CDR3 has 15 residues. Germline CDR1 reads SGDLS; CDR2 reads YYNGEE. The CDR3 DNA reads TGTGCCAGCAGCGTAGGCACGAGGGGGACCGGGAAGCTGTTTTTT. This gives the protein CASSVGTRGTGKLFF.

This clonotype came up a few times. This sequence joins TRBV7-9 and TRBJ1-1, with a possible D match to TRBD1 (5 bases). V shed 4 bases and J shed 10 bases, with 16 bases lying between them. Germline CDR1 and CDR2: SEHNR and FQNEAQ (reference sequence). CDR3 length: 13 residues. The DNA for the CDR3 is TGTGCCAGCAGCTCCGCCGGCCCCCAGGGAGCTTTCTTT. It encodes CASSSAGPQGAFF.

The genes are TRBV5-5 and TRBJ1-1, with 9 bases aligning to TRBD1. This CDR3 spans 15 amino acids. Trimming removed 2 bases from V and 3 bases from J; junction bases left unmatched: 5. Germline CDR1 SGHKS, CDR2 YYEKEE (reference sequence). Here the CDR3 reads CASSFSTGGHTEAFF. The CDR3 nucleotides are TGTGCCAGCAGCTTCTCGACAGGGGGACACACTGAAGCTTTCTTT.

The rearrangement joins TRBV12-3 or TRBV12-4 to TRBJ2-3; either TRBD1 or TRBD2 may supply D (5 bases each). The V end lost 6 bases, the J end lost 6 bases, and 25 bases lay between the germline ends. The CDR3 is 17 amino acids. The CDR3 coding sequence is TGTGCCAGCAGCCTACCTGGGACGGCTTCCCCCCGGGATACGCAGTATTTT. This codes for CASSLPGTASPRDTQYF.

The chain is built from TRBV4-2 and TRBJ1-4; possibly TRBD1 for D (6 bases). The CDR3 is made up of 14 amino acids. V was trimmed by 6 bases and J by 8 bases, leaving 16 bases between them. Germline V lookup: CDR1 LGHNA, CDR2 YNFKEQ. The CDR3 loop reads CASSRDRPVEKLFF. CDR3 sequence (DNA): TGTGCCAGCAGTCGAGACAGGCCCGTGGAAAAACTGTTTTTT.

This clonotype has a single count. The V call is TRBV6-6, the J call TRBJ1-2; possible D gene TRBD1, 5 bases. V gave up 7 bases and J gave up 2 bases, with 17 bases separating them. Germline lookup yields CDR1 MNHNY and CDR2 SVGAGI (reference sequence). The CDR3 totals 15 residues. The DNA for the CDR3 is TGTGCCAGCACAACGGCAGGGATCAGGAACTATGGCTACACCTTC. It yields the protein CASTTAGIRNYGYTF.

This clonotype was counted a few times. V gene TRBV12-3 or TRBV12-4 combines with J gene TRBJ1-4; D unresolved. The V gene lost 1 base and the J gene lost 8 bases, with 8 bases spanning the gap. The CDR3 consists of 13 residues. In DNA form, the CDR3 reads TGTGCCAGCAGTTTAGAAGAGGGAGAAAAACTGTTTTTT. This codes for CASSLEEGEKLFF.

The chain is built from TRBV7-8 and TRBJ2-1; possible D gene TRBD1, 6 bases. V gave up 5 bases and J gave up 5 bases, with 19 bases separating them. The CDR3 length is 16 residues. Germline V CDR1 and CDR2: SGHVS, FQNEAQ. The CDR3 DNA reads as TGTGCCAGCAGCCGAATTTACAGGGTTACCAACAATGAGCAGTTCTTC. The encoded protein is CASSRIYRVTNNEQFF.

The V call is TRBV27, the J call TRBJ2-7; 7 positions agree with TRBD1. This CDR3 spans 16 amino acids. Germline assignment: CDR1 MNHEY and CDR2 SMNVEV (reference sequence). J was trimmed by 0 bases and V by 1 base; bases with no gene match: 6. The CDR3 reads CASSLFAGDSSYEQYF. CDR3 nucleotide sequence: TGTGCCAGCAGTTTATTTGCAGGGGACAGCTCCTACGAGCAGTACTTC.

This clonotype was seen only a few times. J is TRBJ2-7 and V is TRBV4-3; the D call may be TRBD1 or TRBD2 (5 bases each). V lost 0 bases, J lost 3 bases, and 9 bases lay in between. The germline V gene has CDR1 LGHNA and CDR2 YSLEER. The CDR3 sequence is 14 residues long. The CDR3 loop is CASSQDVGDYEQYF. DNA of the CDR3: TGCGCCAGCAGCCAAGATGTGGGGGACTACGAGCAGTACTTC.

CDR3 sequence: CAGPWGIATNEKLFF. The CDR3 nucleotides read TGTGCCGGCCCCTGGGGAATTGCAACTAATGAAAAACTGTTTTTT. The chain couples TRBV6-4 to TRBJ1-4; D unclear. Trimming stripped 11 bases from V and 0 bases from J, with 16 bases between. In germline, CDR1 is MRHNA, CDR2 SNTAGT. The length of the CDR3 is 15 residues.

This chain links TRBV5-1 with TRBJ2-4; 7 bases map to TRBD1. The CDR3 totals 15 residues. Germline CDR1 is SGHRS and CDR2 is YFSETQ. The junction had 17 bases not matched to a gene; V was cut back by 4 bases and J by 13 bases. CDR3 sequence (DNA): TGCGCCAGCAGCCTCGAGACAGGGCGTCAGAAGGAGCAGTACTTC. Amino acids: CASSLETGRQKEQYF.